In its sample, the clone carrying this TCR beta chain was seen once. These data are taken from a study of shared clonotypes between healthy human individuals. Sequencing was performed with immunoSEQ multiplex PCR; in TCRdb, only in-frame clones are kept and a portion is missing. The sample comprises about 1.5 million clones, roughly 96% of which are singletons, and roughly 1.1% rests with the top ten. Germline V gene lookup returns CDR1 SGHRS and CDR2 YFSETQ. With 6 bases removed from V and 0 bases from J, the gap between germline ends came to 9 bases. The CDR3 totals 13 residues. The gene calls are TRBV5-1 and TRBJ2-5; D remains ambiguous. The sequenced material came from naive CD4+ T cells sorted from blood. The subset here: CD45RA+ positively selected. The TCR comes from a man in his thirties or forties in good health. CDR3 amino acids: CASTQGNQETQYF. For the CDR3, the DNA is TGCGCCAGCACCCAAGGGAACCAAGAGACCCAGTACTTC.